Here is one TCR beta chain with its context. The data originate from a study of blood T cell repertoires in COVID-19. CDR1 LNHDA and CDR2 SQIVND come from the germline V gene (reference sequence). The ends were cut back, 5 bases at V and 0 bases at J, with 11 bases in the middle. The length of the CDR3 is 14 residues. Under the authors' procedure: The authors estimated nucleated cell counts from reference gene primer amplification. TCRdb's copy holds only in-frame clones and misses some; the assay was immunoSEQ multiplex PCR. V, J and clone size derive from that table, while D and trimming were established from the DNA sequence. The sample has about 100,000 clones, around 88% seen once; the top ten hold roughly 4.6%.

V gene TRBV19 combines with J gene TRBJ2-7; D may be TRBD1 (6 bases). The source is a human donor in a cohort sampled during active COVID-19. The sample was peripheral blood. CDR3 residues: CASSDTGISYEQYF. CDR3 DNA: TGTGCCAGTAGTGATACAGGGATCTCCTACGAGCAGTACTTC.